One and the same sample provided the 15 T cell receptor beta chains below, sequenced in a study of T cell responses to AZD1222 COVID-19 vaccine. Clones were read by immunoSEQ multiplex PCR, and TCRdb kept only the in-frame ones, dropping some. The sample yields over 100,000 clones, around 89% seen once. The sample consisted of peripheral blood, taken on day 0 of AZD1222 vaccination. The receptors here all came from an adult in good health.

The V and J genes are TRBV6-6 and TRBJ2-1; weak D call: TRBD1 (5 bases). Germline values: CDR1 MNHNY, CDR2 SVGAGI (reference sequence). The V end lost 7 bases, the J end lost 7 bases, and 17 bases lay between the germline ends. This CDR3 is 14 amino acids long. CDR3 coding DNA: TGTGCCAGCACTTCTTTCCCCCCAGGGAATGAGCAGTTCTTC. Translating gives CASTSFPPGNEQFF.

The CDR3 bases are TGCGCCAGCAGCCAAGACCCCCCGAACTACGAGCAGTACTTC. This gives the protein CASSQDPPNYEQYF. The J gene is TRBJ2-7, the V gene TRBV4-1; D is ambiguous. Trimming took 0 bases from V and 3 from J, leaving 9 bases between them. This CDR3 is built from 14 residues. CDR1 is MGHRA and CDR2 is YSYEKL in the germline V gene.

The chain recombines TRBV7-9 with TRBJ1-2; 7 bases are shared with TRBD1. The CDR3 extends over 14 amino acids. Trimming removed 5 bases from V and 2 bases from J; junction bases left unmatched: 5. Germline loops: CDR1 SEHNR, CDR2 FQNEAQ (reference sequence). This CDR3 is CASSPRQGNYGYTF. CDR3 nucleotides: TGTGCCAGCAGCCCGCGACAGGGCAACTATGGCTACACCTTC.

This rearrangement joins TRBV27 to TRBJ1-2; a weak D match, TRBD1 (5 bases). CDR1 MNHEY and CDR2 SMNVEV come from the germline V gene (reference sequence). The CDR3 has 16 amino acids. V lost 0 bases to trimming and J lost 4 bases, with 15 bases between them. For the CDR3, the DNA is TGTGCCAGCAGTTTATCGCCGCGGGGCCTCCTCTATGGCTACACCTTC. It is translated as CASSLSPRGLLYGYTF.

The table lists this clone with a count of one. The V and J genes are TRBV7-7 and TRBJ1-3; 8 nucleotides line up with TRBD1. This CDR3 region has 15 residues. Germline CDR1 reads SSHAT; CDR2 reads FNYEAQ (reference sequence). V shed 1 base and J 2 bases; nucleotides not matched to a gene: 1. The CDR3 loop is CASSLGTGTGNTIYF. Here the CDR3 DNA reads TGTGCCAGCAGCTTAGGGACAGGGACTGGAAACACCATATATTTT.

The rearrangement joins TRBV6-2 or TRBV6-3 to TRBJ1-3; no definite D call. CDR3 size: 14 residues. Germline CDR1 MNHEY, CDR2 SVGEGT. The germline V and J ends were trimmed by 6 bases and 4 bases, with 13 bases remaining between them. CDR3 amino acids: CASSADRRGNTIYF. DNA for the CDR3: TGTGCCAGCAGCGCTGACCGGCGGGGAAACACCATATATTTT.

The chain joins TRBV13 to TRBJ2-1, with a tentative D call TRBD2 (7 bases). Trimming removed 8 bases at V and 8 bases at J, with 16 bases between. Germline CDR1 is PRHDT and CDR2 is FYEKMQ (reference sequence). CDR3 size: 13 residues. CDR3 coding DNA: TGTGCCAGCGGCTCGGGGGGCCGCGATGAGCAGTTCTTC. Its translation is CASGSGGRDEQFF.

This chain connects TRBV25-1 to TRBJ1-1; D is undetermined. Germline V CDR1 and CDR2: MGHDK, SYGVNS. The CDR3 covers 14 residues. Trimming took off 1 base at V and 3 bases at J, with 9 bases between the two ends. DNA of the CDR3: TGTGCCAGCAGTGAATCCGCAAGGGACACTGAAGCTTTCTTT. Translating gives CASSESARDTEAFF.

The V gene is TRBV7-9, the J gene TRBJ2-2; tentative D call: TRBD1 (6 bases). Germline lookup yields CDR1 SEHNR and CDR2 FQNEAQ (reference sequence). The V and J ends lost 2 bases and 5 bases respectively, with 12 bases between them. The CDR3 extends over 15 amino acids. CDR3 amino acids: CASSLYREETGELFF. As DNA, the CDR3 is TGTGCCAGCAGCTTATACAGGGAAGAAACCGGGGAGCTGTTTTTT.

The chain joins TRBV6-5 to TRBJ1-1; possible D gene TRBD1, 6 bases. Trimming stripped 2 bases from V and 5 bases from J, with 9 bases between. The V gene's germline CDR1 is MNHEY and CDR2 SVGAGI. The CDR3 length is 13 residues. In DNA form, the CDR3 reads TGTGCCAGCAGTTACGGGGGGCTGACTGAAGCTTTCTTT. Protein: CASSYGGLTEAFF.

The rearrangement links TRBV5-6 to TRBJ1-2; the match to TRBD1 covers 11 bases. Germline-derived CDR1 and CDR2 are SGHDT and YYEEEE. The CDR3 is made up of 15 amino acids. V was pared by 4 bases and J by 4 bases, with 6 bases of the junction left unmatched. The CDR3 bases are TGTGCCAGCAGCCCCGGACAGGGGGCGGTCTATGGCTACACCTTC. Protein sequence: CASSPGQGAVYGYTF.

In DNA form, the CDR3 reads TGTGCCAGCAGTCCCGGGGGGTACAGCAATCAGCCCCAGCATTTT. This codes for CASSPGGYSNQPQHF. The gene calls are TRBV27 and TRBJ1-5, with D possibly being TRBD1 (5 bases). Trimming shortened V by 5 bases and J by 1 base, and 12 bases separated the two germline ends. CDR3 length: 15 amino acids. Germline V gene sequence: CDR1 MNHEY, CDR2 SMNVEV (reference sequence).

This chain connects TRBV15 to TRBJ1-2; no definite D call. Deletions cut 0 bases from V and 6 bases from J, with 8 bases between. In germline, CDR1 is LNHNV, CDR2 YYDKDF (reference sequence). This CDR3 region has 13 residues. For the CDR3, the DNA is TGTGCCACCAGCAGAGATTCGGCTGATGGCTACACCTTC. Protein sequence: CATSRDSADGYTF.

The V gene is TRBV29-1, the J gene TRBJ1-3; the match to TRBD1 covers 7 bases. V dropped 4 bases and J dropped 1; count of bases not matched to a gene: 19. The CDR3 has 19 residues. Germline V lookup: CDR1 SQVTM, CDR2 ANQGSEA. CDR3 in amino acids: CSVVAERTGIPSSGNTIYF. The CDR3 DNA sequence: TGCAGCGTTGTGGCCGAGAGGACAGGTATCCCCAGTTCTGGAAACACCATATATTTT.

V gene TRBV4-1 combines with J gene TRBJ2-7; D perhaps matches TRBD2 (6 bases). Between the trimmed V and J ends, which lost 2 bases and 5 bases, there was a span of 16 bases. CDR3 length equals 15 residues. Germline V lookup: CDR1 MGHRA, CDR2 YSYEKL. The CDR3 sequence: CASSQLERRGNEQYF. In nucleotides, the CDR3 is TGCGCCAGCAGCCAACTAGAAAGGAGGGGAAACGAGCAGTACTTC.